This is a list of T cell receptor beta chains from one sample in a study of sequential checkpoint blockade in melanoma. Measured with immunoSEQ multiplex PCR; TCRdb has only the in-frame clones, and not every one. The data hold under 50,000 clones, with around nine tenths observed a single time. Sequencing used CD8+ T cells sorted from blood (inferred from file names), obtained from a patient given nivolumab and ipilimumab in sequence. The receptors stem from a human donor with melanoma. The CDR3 runs from the conserved cysteine through the conserved F or W. A D gene is named only where the DNA matches it firmly. Clone size appears in some rows only: once, few, many, or a class for an expanded clone.

V	size	J	D	CDR3	DNA
TRBV19	.	TRBJ2-1	TRBD2	CASNVAGGPNEQFF	TGTGCCAGTAACGTCGCGGGAGGGCCAAATGAGCAGTTCTTC
TRBV5-5	.	TRBJ2-1	.	CASSLEWPIYNEQFF	TGTGCCAGCAGCTTGGAGTGGCCAATCTACAATGAGCAGTTCTTC
TRBV2	.	TRBJ2-1	TRBD1	CASSGDRDSYNEQFF	TGTGCCAGCAGTGGAGACAGGGATTCCTACAATGAGCAGTTCTTC
TRBV19	.	TRBJ1-1	.	CASSMSTEAFF	TGTGCCAGTAGTATGAGTACTGAAGCTTTCTTT
TRBV5-4	.	TRBJ2-7	.	CASSPSYGGLEQYF	TGTGCCAGCAGCCCTTCGTATGGGGGCCTCGAGCAGTACTTC
TRBV27	.	TRBJ1-1	TRBD1	CASSLFGQGREAFF	TGTGCCAGCAGTTTATTTGGACAGGGTAGGGAAGCTTTCTTT
TRBV4-1	.	TRBJ1-5	.	CASSQDFRTAGQPQHF	TGCGCCAGCAGCCAAGATTTCCGGACAGCTGGTCAGCCCCAGCATTTT
TRBV19	few	TRBJ1-1	TRBD1	CASRTGGNTEAFF	TGTGCCAGTAGGACAGGGGGGAACACTGAAGCTTTCTTT
TRBV2	.	TRBJ2-1	.	CASSEFRGSYNEQFF	TGTGCCAGCAGTGAGTTTCGGGGCTCCTACAATGAGCAGTTCTTC
TRBV5-3	.	TRBJ2-5	TRBD1	CARPRQGGIETQYF	TGTGCCAGACCTCGACAGGGTGGTATCGAGACCCAGTACTTC
TRBV7-2	.	TRBJ2-2	TRBD2	CASSAGGPGELFF	TGTGCCAGCAGTGCGGGGGGACCCGGGGAGCTGTTTTTT
TRBV9	.	TRBJ1-1	TRBD1	CASSVGTGTTEAFF	TGTGCCAGCAGCGTAGGGACAGGGACCACTGAAGCTTTCTTT
TRBV4-2	.	TRBJ1-6	.	CASSQGQRGGSYNSPLHF	TGTGCCAGCAGCCAAGGTCAAAGGGGGGGCTCCTATAATTCACCCCTCCACTTT
TRBV2	.	TRBJ1-5	TRBD1	CASSELGGGSQPQHF	TGTGCCAGCAGTGAACTCGGAGGGGGCAGTCAGCCCCAGCATTTT
TRBV11-2	.	TRBJ2-7	TRBD2	CASSSLGGGPHEQYF	TGTGCCAGCAGCTCCTTGGGGGGAGGGCCCCACGAGCAGTACTTC
TRBV5-4	.	TRBJ2-1	TRBD2	CASSPSAAGGEQFF	TGTGCCAGCAGTCCCTCCGCCGCGGGGGGTGAGCAGTTCTTC
TRBV9	.	TRBJ2-3	TRBD2	CASSVSTSGSTDTQYF	TGTGCCAGCAGCGTATCGACTAGCGGGAGCACAGATACGCAGTATTTT
TRBV10-1	medium-sized	TRBJ2-2	TRBD1	CASRAGTETGELFF	TGCGCCAGCAGGGCCGGGACAGAGACCGGGGAGCTGTTTTTT
TRBV7-2	.	TRBJ2-3	.	CASSGGGVDTQYF	TGTGCCAGCAGTGGAGGCGGGGTGGATACGCAGTATTTT
TRBV6-1	.	TRBJ2-1	TRBD2	CASSVAGGSYNEQFF	TGTGCCAGCAGTGTAGCGGGAGGGTCCTACAATGAGCAGTTCTTC
TRBV4-1	once	TRBJ2-7	.	CASSHLRVGEQYF	TGCGCCAGCAGCCACCTCAGGGTCGGCGAGCAGTACTTC
TRBV13	.	TRBJ2-3	TRBD2	CASSLIAGPLMATDTQYF	TGTGCCAGCAGCCTCATAGCGGGACCGCTCATGGCCACAGATACGCAGTATTTT
TRBV7-3	.	TRBJ2-1	.	CASSLSGTGNEQFF	TGTGCCAGCAGCTTAAGCGGGACGGGAAATGAGCAGTTCTTC
TRBV9	.	TRBJ1-1	TRBD1	CASSAGGMNTEAFF	TGTGCCAGCAGCGCAGGGGGCATGAACACTGAAGCTTTCTTT
TRBV7-9	.	TRBJ2-6	TRBD1	CASSSDIPGQRTGANVLTF	TGTGCCAGCAGCTCCGACATCCCGGGACAGAGAACTGGGGCCAACGTCCTGACTTTC
TRBV10-3	.	TRBJ2-2	TRBD1	CAISADRGSGTGELFF	TGTGCCATCAGTGCGGACAGGGGGTCGGGCACCGGGGAGCTGTTTTTT
TRBV11-2	.	TRBJ2-7	.	CASSSIGQKQYF	TGTGCCAGCAGCTCAATCGGACAGAAGCAGTACTTC
TRBV28	once	TRBJ2-7	.	CASSPIGLGVQYF	TGTGCCAGCAGTCCCATCGGCCTTGGAGTGCAGTACTTC
TRBV6-5	.	TRBJ1-2	TRBD1	CASSSIRQGAARGYTF	TGTGCCAGCAGTTCGATAAGACAGGGGGCTGCGAGGGGCTACACCTTC
TRBV28	.	TRBJ2-2	TRBD1	CASSLYDRGLNGELFF	TGTGCCAGCAGTCTCTACGACAGGGGGCTTAACGGGGAGCTGTTTTTT
TRBV6-5	.	TRBJ2-3	.	CASSYGGRSTDTQYF	TGTGCCAGCAGTTACGGAGGGCGGAGCACAGATACGCAGTATTTT
TRBV27	.	TRBJ2-1	.	CASSFTRSGASEQFF	TGTGCCAGCAGTTTTACTAGGTCGGGCGCGTCTGAGCAGTTCTTC
TRBV10-1	.	TRBJ2-7	.	CATPHEQYF	TGCGCCACCCCGCACGAGCAGTACTTC
TRBV7-6	.	TRBJ1-3	.	CASSLAADLPRNTIYF	TGTGCCAGCAGCTTAGCGGCGGACTTACCTAGAAACACCATATATTTT
TRBV28	.	TRBJ1-2	TRBD1	CASNHPGQNSYGYTF	TGTGCCAGCAACCATCCGGGACAGAATTCCTATGGCTACACCTTC
TRBV6-9	few	TRBJ1-4	.	CASSYTGVVGKLFF	TGTGCCAGCAGTTACACGGGGGTCGTAGGAAAACTGTTTTTT
TRBV7-6	once	TRBJ1-2	TRBD1	CASSLGGGATLYGYTF	TGTGCCAGCAGCTTAGGAGGGGGCGCGACTTTGTACGGCTACACCTTC
TRBV4-2	.	TRBJ2-3	TRBD2	CASSQQVQNPGLATDTQYF	TGTGCCAGCAGCCAACAAGTACAAAACCCGGGACTAGCAACAGATACGCAGTATTTT
TRBV27	.	TRBJ2-7	.	CASSSPTPLSGPPGEQYF	TGTGCCAGCAGTTCGCCCACGCCCCTTAGCGGCCCCCCTGGCGAGCAGTACTTC
TRBV19	.	TRBJ1-5	.	CASTYFGGYNQPQHF	TGTGCCAGTACTTATTTCGGGGGATACAATCAGCCCCAGCATTTT
TRBV10-2	.	TRBJ1-1	.	CASKGLNPEAFF	TGCGCCAGTAAAGGACTAAACCCCGAAGCTTTCTTT
TRBV27	few	TRBJ2-1	TRBD2	CASSTGTSGRGEQFF	TGTGCCAGCAGTACAGGGACTAGCGGGAGAGGTGAGCAGTTCTTC
TRBV7-2	.	TRBJ1-3	.	CASSLAGRQRQRKGNTIYF	TGTGCCAGCAGCTTAGCGGGCCGCCAACGACAGAGGAAAGGAAACACCATATATTTT
TRBV30	.	TRBJ2-1	TRBD1	CAWTGGAPNYNEQFF	TGTGCCTGGACAGGGGGCGCCCCCAACTACAATGAGCAGTTCTTC
TRBV5-7	.	TRBJ2-7	TRBD1	CASSRDRGDSYEQYF	TGTGCCAGCAGCAGAGACAGGGGGGACTCGTACGAGCAGTACTTC
TRBV4-1	.	TRBJ1-6	.	CASSQKGQGNNSPLHF	TGCGCCAGCAGCCAAAAGGGGCAGGGAAATAATTCACCCCTCCACTTT
TRBV9	.	TRBJ2-7	TRBD2	CASSPGGDEQYF	TGTGCCAGTTCCCCGGGGGGGGACGAGCAGTACTTC
TRBV4-3	.	TRBJ2-3	.	CASSQDFGRSTDTQYF	TGCGCCAGCAGCCAAGATTTTGGCCGTAGCACAGATACGCAGTATTTT
TRBV4-1	.	TRBJ2-5	TRBD1	CASSQALRQGQTQYF	TGCGCCAGCAGCCAAGCCCTAAGACAGGGTCAGACCCAGTACTTC
TRBV30	.	TRBJ1-2	.	CAWSGDGLSYTF	TGTGCCTGGAGTGGGGATGGACTAAGCTACACCTTC
TRBV15	.	TRBJ2-1	TRBD2	CATSRRRGGYNEQFF	TGCGCCACCAGCAGGAGACGGGGGGGCTACAATGAGCAGTTCTTC
TRBV30	.	TRBJ2-2	TRBD2	CAWRPGLANTGELFF	TGTGCCTGGAGACCGGGACTAGCTAACACCGGGGAGCTGTTTTTT
TRBV27	.	TRBJ1-2	TRBD1	CASSPFTGGFYGYTF	TGTGCCAGCAGTCCCTTCACAGGGGGATTTTATGGCTACACCTTC
TRBV27	.	TRBJ2-1	.	CASSEMEEYNEQFF	TGTGCCAGCAGCGAGATGGAGGAATACAATGAGCAGTTCTTC
TRBV10-3	.	TRBJ2-3	TRBD2	CAISAGLASTDTQYF	TGTGCCATCAGTGCGGGACTAGCGAGCACAGATACGCAGTATTTT